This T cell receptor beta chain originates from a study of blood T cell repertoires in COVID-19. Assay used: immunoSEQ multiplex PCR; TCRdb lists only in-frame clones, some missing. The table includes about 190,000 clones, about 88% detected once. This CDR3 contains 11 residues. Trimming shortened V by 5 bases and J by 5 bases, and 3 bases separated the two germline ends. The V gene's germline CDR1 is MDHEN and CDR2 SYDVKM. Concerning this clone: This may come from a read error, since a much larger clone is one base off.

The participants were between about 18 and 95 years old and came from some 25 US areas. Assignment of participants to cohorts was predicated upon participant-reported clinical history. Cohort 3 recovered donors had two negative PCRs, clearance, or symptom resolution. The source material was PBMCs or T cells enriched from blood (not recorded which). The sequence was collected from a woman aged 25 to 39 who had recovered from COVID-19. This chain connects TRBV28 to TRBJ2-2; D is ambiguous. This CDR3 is CASSRTGELFF. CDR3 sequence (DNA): TGTGCCAGCAGTCGTACCGGGGAGCTGTTTTTT. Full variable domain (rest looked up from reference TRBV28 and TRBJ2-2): DVKVTQSSRYLVKRTGEKVFLECVQDMDHENMFWYRQDPGLGLRLIYFSYDVKMKEKGDIPEGYSVSREKKERFSLILESASTNQTSMYLCASSRTGELFFGEGSRLTVL.